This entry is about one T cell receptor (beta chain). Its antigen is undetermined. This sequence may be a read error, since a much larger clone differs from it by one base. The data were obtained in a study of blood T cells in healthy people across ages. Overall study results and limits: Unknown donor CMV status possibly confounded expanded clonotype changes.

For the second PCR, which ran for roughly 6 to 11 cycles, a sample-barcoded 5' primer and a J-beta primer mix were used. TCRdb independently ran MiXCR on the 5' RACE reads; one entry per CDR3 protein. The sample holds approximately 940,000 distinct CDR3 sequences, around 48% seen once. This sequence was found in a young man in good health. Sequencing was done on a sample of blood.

The DNA for the CDR3 is TGTGCCAGCAGTGGGGGGGGCCGTAGGATTTACAATGAGCAGTACTTC. This encodes CASSGGGRRIYNEQYF. The gene calls are TRBV25-1 and TRBJ2-5; D is possibly TRBD2 (7 bases). Germline V gene lookup returns CDR1 MGHDK and CDR2 SYGVNS. Trimming shortened V by 4 bases and J by 11 bases, and 26 bases separated the two germline ends. This CDR3 comprises 16 residues. Complete variable domain (other parts from reference TRBV25-1 and TRBJ2-5): EADIYQTPRYLVIGTGKKITLECSQTMGHDKMYWYQQDPGMELHLIHYSYGVNSTEKGDLSSESTVSRIRTEHFPLTLESARPSHTSQYLCASSGGGRRIYNEQYFGPGTRLLVL.